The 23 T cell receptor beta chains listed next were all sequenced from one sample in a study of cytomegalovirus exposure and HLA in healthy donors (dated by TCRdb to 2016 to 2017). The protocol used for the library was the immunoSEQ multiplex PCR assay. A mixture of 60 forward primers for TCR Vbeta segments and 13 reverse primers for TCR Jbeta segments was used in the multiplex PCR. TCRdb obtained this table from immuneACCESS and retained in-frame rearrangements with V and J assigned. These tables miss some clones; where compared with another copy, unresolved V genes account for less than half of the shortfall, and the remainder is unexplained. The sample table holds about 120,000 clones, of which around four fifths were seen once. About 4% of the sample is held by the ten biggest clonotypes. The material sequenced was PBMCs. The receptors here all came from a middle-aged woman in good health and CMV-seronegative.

The CDR3 loop reads CASSGQGAGVIDTQYF. CDR3 nucleotide sequence: TGTGCCAGCAGTGGCCAAGGAGCGGGAGTAATAGATACGCAGTATTTT. This chain uses TRBV28 with TRBJ2-3; 8 nucleotides line up with TRBD2. Trimming at V came to 5 bases and at J to 5 bases, leaving 12 bases not matched to a gene. This CDR3 spans 16 amino acids. The germline V gene encodes CDR1 MDHEN and CDR2 SYDVKM. Complete variable domain (other parts from reference TRBV28 and TRBJ2-3): DVKVTQSSRYLVKRTGEKVFLECVQDMDHENMFWYRQDPGLGLRLIYFSYDVKMKEKGDIPEGYSVSREKKERFSLILESASTNQTSMYLCASSGQGAGVIDTQYFGPGTRLTVL.

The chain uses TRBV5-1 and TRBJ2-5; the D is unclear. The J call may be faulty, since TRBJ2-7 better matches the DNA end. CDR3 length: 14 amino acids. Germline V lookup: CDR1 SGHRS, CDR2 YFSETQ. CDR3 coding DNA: TGCGCCAGCAGCTTGGCGCAGCTACAGACCGAGCAGTACTTC. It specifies CASSLAQLQTEQYF.

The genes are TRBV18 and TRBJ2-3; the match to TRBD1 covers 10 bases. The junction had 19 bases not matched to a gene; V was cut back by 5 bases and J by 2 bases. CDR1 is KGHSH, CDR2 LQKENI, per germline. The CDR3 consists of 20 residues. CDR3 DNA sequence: TGTGCCAGCTCAGGAATCGGTCCCGCTGGACAGGGGGGTATCACAGATACGCAGTATTTT. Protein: CASSGIGPAGQGGITDTQYF.

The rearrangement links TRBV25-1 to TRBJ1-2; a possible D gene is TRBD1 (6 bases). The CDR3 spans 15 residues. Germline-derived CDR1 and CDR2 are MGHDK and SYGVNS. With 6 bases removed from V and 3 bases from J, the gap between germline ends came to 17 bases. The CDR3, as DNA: TGTGCCAGCAGCCTAACAGGGAACGAGGACTATGGCTACACCTTC. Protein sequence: CASSLTGNEDYGYTF.

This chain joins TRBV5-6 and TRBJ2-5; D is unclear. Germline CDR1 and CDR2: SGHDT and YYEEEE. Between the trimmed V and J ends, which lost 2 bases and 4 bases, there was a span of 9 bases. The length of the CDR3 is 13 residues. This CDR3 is CASSLGVAETQYF. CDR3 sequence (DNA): TGTGCCAGCAGCTTAGGAGTAGCAGAGACCCAGTACTTC.

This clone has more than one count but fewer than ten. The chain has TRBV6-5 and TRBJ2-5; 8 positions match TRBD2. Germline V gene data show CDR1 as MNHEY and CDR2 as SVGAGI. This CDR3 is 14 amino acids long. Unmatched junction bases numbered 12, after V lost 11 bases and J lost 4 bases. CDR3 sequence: CAARTGTRGETQYF. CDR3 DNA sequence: TGTGCCGCGCGAACCGGGACTAGGGGAGAGACCCAGTACTTC.

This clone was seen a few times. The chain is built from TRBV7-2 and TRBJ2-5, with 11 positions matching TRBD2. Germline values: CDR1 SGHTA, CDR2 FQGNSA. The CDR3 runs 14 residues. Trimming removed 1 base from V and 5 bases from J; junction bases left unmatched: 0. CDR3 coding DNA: TGTGCCAGCAGCTTAGGGACTAGCGGGGAGACCCAGTACTTC. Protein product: CASSLGTSGETQYF.

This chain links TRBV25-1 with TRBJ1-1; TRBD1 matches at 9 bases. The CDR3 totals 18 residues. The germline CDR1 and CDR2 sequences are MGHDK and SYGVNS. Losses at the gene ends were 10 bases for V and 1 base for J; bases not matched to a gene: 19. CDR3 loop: CATQGKGDRVGGNTEAFF. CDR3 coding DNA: TGTGCCACCCAGGGGAAGGGGGACAGGGTTGGTGGGAACACTGAAGCTTTCTTT.

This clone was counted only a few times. The CDR3 DNA is TGTGCCAGCAGTGAATCCTCAGCATTCTCGACAGGGACTAATGAAAAACTGTTTTTT. Translating it yields CASSESSAFSTGTNEKLFF. The chain joins TRBV6-1 to TRBJ1-4; 7 nucleotides match TRBD1. V shed 2 bases and J 2 bases; nucleotides not matched to a gene: 14. The CDR3 sequence is 19 residues long. The V gene's germline CDR1 is MNHNS and CDR2 SASEGT.

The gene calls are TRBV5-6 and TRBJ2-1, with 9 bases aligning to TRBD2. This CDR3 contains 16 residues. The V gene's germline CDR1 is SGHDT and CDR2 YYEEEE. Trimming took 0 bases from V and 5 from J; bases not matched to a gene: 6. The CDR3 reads CASSLGASGNHNEQFF. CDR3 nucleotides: TGTGCCAGCAGCTTGGGGGCTAGCGGGAACCACAATGAGCAGTTCTTC.

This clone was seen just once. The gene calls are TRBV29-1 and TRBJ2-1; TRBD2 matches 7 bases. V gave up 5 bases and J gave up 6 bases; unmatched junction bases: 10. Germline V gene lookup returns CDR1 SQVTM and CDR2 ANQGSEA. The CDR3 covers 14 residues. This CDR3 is CSVMGGVTINEQFF. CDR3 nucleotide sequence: TGCAGCGTTATGGGGGGGGTTACGATCAATGAGCAGTTCTTC.

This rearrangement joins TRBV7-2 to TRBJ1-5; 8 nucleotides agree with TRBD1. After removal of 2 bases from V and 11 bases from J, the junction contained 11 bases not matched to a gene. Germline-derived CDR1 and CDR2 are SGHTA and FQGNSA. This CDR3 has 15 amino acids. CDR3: CASSLRTGSSVAQHF. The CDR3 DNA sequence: TGTGCCAGCAGCTTAAGGACAGGGAGTAGTGTGGCCCAGCATTTT. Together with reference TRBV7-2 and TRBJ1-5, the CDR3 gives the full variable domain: GAGVSQSPSNKVTEKGKDVELRCDPISGHTALYWYRQSLGQGLEFLIYFQGNSAPDKSGLPSDRFSAERTGGSVSTLTIQRTQQEDSAVYLCASSLRTGSSVAQHFGDGTRLSIL.

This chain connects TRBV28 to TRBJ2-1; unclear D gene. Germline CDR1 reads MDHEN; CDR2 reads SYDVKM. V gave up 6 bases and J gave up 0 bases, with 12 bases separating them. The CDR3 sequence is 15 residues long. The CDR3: CASRKSLSSYNEQFF. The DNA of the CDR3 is TGTGCCAGCAGGAAGAGCCTCTCCTCCTACAATGAGCAGTTCTTC.

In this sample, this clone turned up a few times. The CDR3 loop reads CASSQFPSGGRGTGELFF. In DNA, the CDR3 is TGTGCCAGCAGCCAATTCCCTTCCGGGGGGAGGGGGACCGGGGAGCTGTTTTTT. The chain couples TRBV4-2 to TRBJ2-2; possible D gene TRBD2, 7 bases. The V and J ends lost 2 bases and 5 bases respectively, with 21 bases between them. The CDR3 contains 18 residues. Germline lookup yields CDR1 LGHNA and CDR2 YNFKEQ.

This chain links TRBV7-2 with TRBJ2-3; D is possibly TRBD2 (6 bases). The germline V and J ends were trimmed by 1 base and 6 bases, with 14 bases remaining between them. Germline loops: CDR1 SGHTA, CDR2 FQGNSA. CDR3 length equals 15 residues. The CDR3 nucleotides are TGTGCCAGCAGCTTAGGGTTTCCGGAGGGCGATACGCAGTATTTT. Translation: CASSLGFPEGDTQYF.

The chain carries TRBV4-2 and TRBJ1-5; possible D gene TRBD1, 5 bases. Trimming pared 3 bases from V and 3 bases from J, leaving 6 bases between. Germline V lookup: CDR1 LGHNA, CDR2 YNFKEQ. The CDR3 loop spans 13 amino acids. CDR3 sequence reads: CASSQDTNQPQHF. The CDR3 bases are TGTGCCAGCAGCCAGGACACCAATCAGCCCCAGCATTTT.

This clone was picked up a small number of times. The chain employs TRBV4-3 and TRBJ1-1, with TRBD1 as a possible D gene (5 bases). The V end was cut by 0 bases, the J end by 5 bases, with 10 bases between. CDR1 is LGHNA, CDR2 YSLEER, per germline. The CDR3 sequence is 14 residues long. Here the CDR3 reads CASSQDLGGTEAFF. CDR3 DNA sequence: TGCGCCAGCAGCCAAGATTTGGGGGGGACTGAAGCTTTCTTT.

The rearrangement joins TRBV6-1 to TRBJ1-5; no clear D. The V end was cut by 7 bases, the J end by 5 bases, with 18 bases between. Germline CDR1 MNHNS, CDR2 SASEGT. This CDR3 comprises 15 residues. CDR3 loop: CASKGGYFEDQPQHF. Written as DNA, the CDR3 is TGTGCCAGCAAAGGAGGGTATTTCGAGGATCAGCCCCAGCATTTT.

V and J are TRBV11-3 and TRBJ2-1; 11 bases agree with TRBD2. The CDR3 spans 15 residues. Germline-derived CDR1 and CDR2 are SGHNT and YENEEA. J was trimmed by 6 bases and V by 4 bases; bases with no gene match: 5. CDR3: CASSSRLAGINEQFF. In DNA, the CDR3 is TGTGCCAGCAGCTCGCGACTAGCGGGGATCAATGAGCAGTTCTTC.

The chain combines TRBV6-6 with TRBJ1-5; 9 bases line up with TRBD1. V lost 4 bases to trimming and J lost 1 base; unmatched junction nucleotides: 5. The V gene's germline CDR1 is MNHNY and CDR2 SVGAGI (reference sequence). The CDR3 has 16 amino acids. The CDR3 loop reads CASSCRTGDSNQPQHF. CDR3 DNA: TGTGCCAGCAGTTGCAGGACAGGGGACAGCAATCAGCCCCAGCATTTT.

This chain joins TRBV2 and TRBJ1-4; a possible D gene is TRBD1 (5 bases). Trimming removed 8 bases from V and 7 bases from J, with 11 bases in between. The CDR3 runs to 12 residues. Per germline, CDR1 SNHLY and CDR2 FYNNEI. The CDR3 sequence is CASGQEPEKLFF. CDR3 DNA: TGTGCCAGCGGACAAGAACCTGAAAAACTGTTTTTT. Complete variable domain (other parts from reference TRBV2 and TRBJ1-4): EPEVTQTPSHQVTQMGQEVILRCVPISNHLYFYWYRQILGQKVEFLVSFYNNEISEKSEIFDDQFSVERPDGSNFTLKIRSTKLEDSAMYFCASGQEPEKLFFGSGTQLSVL.

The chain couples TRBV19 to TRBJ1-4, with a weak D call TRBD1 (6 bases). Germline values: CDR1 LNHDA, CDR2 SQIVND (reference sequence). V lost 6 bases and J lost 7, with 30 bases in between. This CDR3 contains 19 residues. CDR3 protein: CASRNSNFGGRGGREKLFF. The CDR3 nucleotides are TGTGCCAGTAGGAATTCCAACTTCGGCGGGAGGGGGGGTCGTGAAAAACTGTTTTTT. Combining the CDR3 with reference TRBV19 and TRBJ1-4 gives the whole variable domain DGGITQSPKYLFRKEGQNVTLSCEQNLNHDAMYWYRQDPGQGLRLIYYSQIVNDFQKGDIAEGYSVSREKKESFPLTVTSAQKNPTAFYLCASRNSNFGGRGGREKLFFGSGTQLSVL.

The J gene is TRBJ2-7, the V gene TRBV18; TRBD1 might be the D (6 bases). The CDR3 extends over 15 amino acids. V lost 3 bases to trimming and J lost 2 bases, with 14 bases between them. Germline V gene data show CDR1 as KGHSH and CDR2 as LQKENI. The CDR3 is CASSPRTVSPYEQYF. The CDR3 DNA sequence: TGTGCCAGCTCACCCCGGACAGTTTCTCCCTACGAGCAGTACTTC.